The TCR beta chain under discussion was sequenced for a study of blood T cells in healthy people across ages. A second roughly 6 to 12 cycle PCR used barcoded and J-beta primers. TCRdb called the 5' RACE reads again in MiXCR, with one record for every CDR3 protein. The sample lists about 1.7 million distinct CDR3 sequences; approximately 30% were seen once. Germline loops: CDR1 DFQATT, CDR2 SNEGSKA (reference sequence). V was clipped by 6 bases and J by 4 bases, with 18 bases between them. The CDR3 spans 14 residues. This clonotype was counted a few times. Each donor gave roughly 9.2 milliliters of peripheral blood.

The receptor was derived from a woman younger than 45 in good health. Sequencing was performed on blood. The rearrangement links TRBV20-1 to TRBJ2-5, with D possibly matching TRBD2 (5 bases). The CDR3 sequence is CSAEALIAVETQYF. The CDR3 DNA sequence: TGCAGTGCGGAGGCTCTAATCGCAGTAGAGACCCAGTACTTC.